Listed here are 5 T cell receptor beta chains from one sample, sequenced in a study of blood T cell repertoires in COVID-19. Profiled with immunoSEQ multiplex PCR; TCRdb holds only in-frame clones, not every one. The sample has about 56,000 clones, roughly 86% seen once. Sequencing was done on a sample of peripheral blood. These receptors originate from a man aged 50-59 years with active COVID-19.

J is TRBJ2-3 and V is TRBV5-4; TRBD2 agrees at 8 bases. The CDR3 runs 15 residues. Trimming removed 2 bases from V and 5 bases from J; junction bases left unmatched: 7. Per the germline V gene, CDR1 is SGHNT and CDR2 is YYREEE (reference sequence). The CDR3 loop is CASSLSGGGGDTQYF. Here the CDR3 DNA reads TGTGCCAGCAGCTTATCCGGGGGGGGTGGAGATACGCAGTATTTT.

V usage is TRBV20-1 and J usage is TRBJ2-3; D perhaps matches TRBD1 (5 bases). V lost 6 bases, J lost 8 bases, and 12 bases lay in between. Germline values: CDR1 DFQATT, CDR2 SNEGSKA (reference sequence). The CDR3 runs to 11 residues. The CDR3 reads CSAQGQGTQYF. The DNA of the CDR3 is TGCAGTGCCCAAGGTCAGGGTACGCAGTATTTT.

The chain recombines TRBV15 with TRBJ1-5, with 10 nucleotides matching TRBD1. CDR3 length: 20 amino acids. CDR1 and CDR2 from the germline V gene are LNHNV and YYDKDF (reference sequence). The trim removed 5 bases at V and 0 bases at J, leaving 16 bases unmatched. CDR3 coding DNA: TGTGCCACCAGCGGACTTCCCCAGACAGGGGGCCGATATAGCAATCAGCCCCAGCATTTT. This sequence encodes CATSGLPQTGGRYSNQPQHF.

This rearrangement joins TRBV2 to TRBJ1-6, with D tentatively TRBD1 (6 bases). The CDR3 contains 15 residues. CDR1 SNHLY and CDR2 FYNNEI come from the germline V gene. V lost 5 bases and J lost 7, with 15 bases in between. CDR3 region: CASSYLRGGNSPLHF. The CDR3 coding sequence is TGTGCCAGCAGTTACCTCAGGGGTGGAAATTCACCCCTCCACTTT. Full variable domain (remainder filled in from reference TRBV2 and TRBJ1-6): EPEVTQTPSHQVTQMGQEVILRCVPISNHLYFYWYRQILGQKVEFLVSFYNNEISEKSEIFDDQFSVERPDGSNFTLKIRSTKLEDSAMYFCASSYLRGGNSPLHFGNGTRLTVT.

The chain carries TRBV2 and TRBJ2-1; 10 bases align to TRBD2. The V segment lost 4 bases and the J segment 7 bases; nucleotides outside the gene matches: 7. This CDR3 comprises 15 residues. The germline V gene encodes CDR1 SNHLY and CDR2 FYNNEI. The CDR3 DNA reads TGTGCCAGCAGTGGCCCCACTAGCGGGGTGAATGAGCAGTTCTTC. Protein: CASSGPTSGVNEQFF.